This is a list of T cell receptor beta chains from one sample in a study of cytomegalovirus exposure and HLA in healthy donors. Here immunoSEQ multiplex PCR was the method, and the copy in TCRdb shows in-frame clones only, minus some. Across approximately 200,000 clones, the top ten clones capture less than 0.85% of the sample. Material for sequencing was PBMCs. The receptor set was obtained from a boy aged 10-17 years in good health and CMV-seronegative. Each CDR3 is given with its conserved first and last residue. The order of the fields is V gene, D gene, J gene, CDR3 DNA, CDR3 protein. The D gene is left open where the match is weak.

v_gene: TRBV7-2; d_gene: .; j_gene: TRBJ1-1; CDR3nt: TGTGCCAGCAGCTTAGATATGAACACTGAAGCTTTCTTT; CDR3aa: CASSLDMNTEAFF
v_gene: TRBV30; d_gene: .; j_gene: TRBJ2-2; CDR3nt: TGTGCCTGGAGTTCTCAGGGGTTTAACACCGGGGAGCTGTTTTTT; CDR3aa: CAWSSQGFNTGELFF
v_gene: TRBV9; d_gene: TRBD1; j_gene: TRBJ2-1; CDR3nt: TGTGCCAGCAGCGCCCTTCCCGGGACAGGGAATGAGCAGTTCTTC; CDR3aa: CASSALPGTGNEQFF
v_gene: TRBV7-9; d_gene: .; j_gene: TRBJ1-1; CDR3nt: TGTGCCAGCAGCTTAGCACCCATATCAGGATACACTGAAGCTTTCTTT; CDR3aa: CASSLAPISGYTEAFF
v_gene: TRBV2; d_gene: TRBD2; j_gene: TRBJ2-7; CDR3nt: TGTGCCAGCAGTGAAGGTCTAGCGGGGGGCCTTTTTCCTAGCTCCTACGAGCAGTACTTC; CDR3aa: CASSEGLAGGLFPSSYEQYF
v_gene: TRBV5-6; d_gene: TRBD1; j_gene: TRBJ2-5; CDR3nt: TGTGCCAGCAGCTTGGCCTACAGGGGGCGCGGGGAGACCCAGTACTTC; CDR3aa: CASSLAYRGRGETQYF
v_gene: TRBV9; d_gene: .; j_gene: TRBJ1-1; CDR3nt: TGTGCCAGCAGCGTAGGTTCCAGGGACACTGAAGCTTTCTTT; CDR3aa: CASSVGSRDTEAFF
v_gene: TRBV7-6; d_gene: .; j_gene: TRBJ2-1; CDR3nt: TGTGCCAGCAGCTTAGCGCTCGGCCAAGAGGTCTTC; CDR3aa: CASSLALGQEVF
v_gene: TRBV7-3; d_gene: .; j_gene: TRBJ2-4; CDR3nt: TGTGCCAGCAGCTTATCCCCGGGGGACATTCAGTACTTC; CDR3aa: CASSLSPGDIQYF
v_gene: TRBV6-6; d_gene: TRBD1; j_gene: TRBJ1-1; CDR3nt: TGTGCCAGCAGCGACAGGGGCCCCACTGAAGCTTTCTTT; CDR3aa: CASSDRGPTEAFF
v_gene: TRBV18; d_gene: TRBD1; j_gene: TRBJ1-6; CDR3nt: TGTGCCAGCTCACCTACGAGACAGGGAGGTTCACCCCTCCACTTT; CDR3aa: CASSPTRQGGSPLHF